These 29 T cell receptor beta chains were sequenced from one sample in a study of T cell responses to AZD1222 COVID-19 vaccine. Assay: immunoSEQ multiplex PCR; the TCRdb copy retains only in-frame clones and omits some. The table shows 150,000 to 200,000 clones, with about nine tenths occurring only once. The sequences come from peripheral blood, collected on day 0 of AZD1222 vaccination. These receptors came from an adult in good health.

The chain couples TRBV7-9 to TRBJ2-4; possibly TRBD1 or TRBD2 for D (5 bases each). Germline assignment: CDR1 SEHNR and CDR2 FQNEAQ (reference sequence). Trimming left V 5 bases short and J 8 bases short, with 22 bases between. CDR3 length: 16 amino acids. The CDR3 coding sequence is TGTGCCAGCAGCCAACGGGGCGGGCCCAGGATCGACATTCAGTACTTC. It specifies CASSQRGGPRIDIQYF.

With respect to this clone: Other nucleotide sequences from this sample produce the same CDR3. This rearrangement joins TRBV6-2 or TRBV6-3 to TRBJ1-2; the D is unclear. Trimming shortened V by 0 bases and J by 5 bases, and 1 base separated the two germline ends. Germline V lookup: CDR1 MNHEY, CDR2 SVGEGT. This CDR3 has 11 amino acids. CDR3 in DNA: TGTGCCAGCAGTTACTCTTATGGCTACACCTTC. This translates into CASSYSYGYTF.

This clone was observed a few times. As DNA, the CDR3 is TGTGCCAGCAGCCAAGATCCGGCAGCGGACACTGAAGCTTTCTTT. Protein product: CASSQDPAADTEAFF. V and J are TRBV3-1 (or the pseudogene TRBV3-2) and TRBJ1-1; D not certain. Germline V gene lookup returns CDR1 LGHDT and CDR2 YNNKEL (reference sequence). This CDR3 region has 15 residues. Trimming took 0 bases from V and 3 from J, leaving 11 bases between them.

This chain connects TRBV2 to TRBJ2-3, with 11 bases that match TRBD2. The CDR3 runs 15 residues. Per the germline V gene, CDR1 is SNHLY and CDR2 is FYNNEI. V shed 1 base and J 9 bases; nucleotides not matched to a gene: 6. The DNA of the CDR3 is TGTGCCAGCAGTGAAGGGCTAGCGGGGGGCGGGACGCAGTATTTT. It codes for CASSEGLAGGGTQYF.

In its sample, this clone was seen once. CDR3 sequence (DNA): TGTGCCAGCAGTCAACCCGGGACAGGGGGCTACACCTTC. Translation gives CASSQPGTGGYTF. V usage is TRBV6-5 and J usage is TRBJ1-2; 9 bases are a match to TRBD1. CDR3 length equals 13 residues. With 5 bases clipped from V and 8 bases from J, the junction kept 6 bases outside the gene matches. CDR1 and CDR2 (germline): MNHEY, SVGAGI.

The count of this clone is one. The chain couples TRBV5-4 to TRBJ2-2; TRBD2 agrees at 11 bases. Trimming at V came to 4 bases and at J to 5 bases, leaving 7 bases not matched to a gene. Germline loops: CDR1 SGHNT, CDR2 YYREEE (reference sequence). The CDR3 covers 16 residues. The CDR3 sequence is CASSISGGAGTGELFF. CDR3 in DNA: TGTGCCAGCAGCATTAGCGGGGGGGCCGGGACCGGGGAGCTGTTTTTT. Full variable domain (remainder filled in from reference TRBV5-4 and TRBJ2-2): ETGVTQSPTHLIKTRGQQVTLRCSSQSGHNTVSWYQQALGQGPQFIFQYYREEENGRGNFPPRFSGLQFPNYSSELNVNALELDDSALYLCASSISGGAGTGELFFGEGSRLTVL.

This clone has only one observation. The CDR3 here is CASSMSPSTDTQYF. The CDR3 DNA reads TGTGCCAGTAGTATGTCCCCCAGCACAGATACGCAGTATTTT. The chain carries TRBV19 and TRBJ2-3, with D unclear. This CDR3 contains 14 residues. Trimming stripped 3 bases from V and 0 bases from J, with 7 bases between. Germline V gene sequence: CDR1 LNHDA, CDR2 SQIVND (reference sequence).

The chain joins TRBV19 to TRBJ2-5; TRBD2 matches 8 bases. V lost 1 base to trimming and J lost 3 bases; unmatched junction nucleotides: 4. CDR1 is LNHDA, CDR2 SQIVND, per germline (reference sequence). This CDR3 is built from 15 residues. CDR3 sequence (DNA): TGTGCCAGTAGTATAGGTAGCGGGACTAAAGAGACCCAGTACTTC. This encodes CASSIGSGTKETQYF.

This chain uses TRBV7-3 with TRBJ2-3, with TRBD2 matching over 10 bases. The CDR3 runs to 15 residues. Unmatched junction bases numbered 4, after V lost 5 bases and J lost 2 bases. Germline V gene data show CDR1 as SGHTA and CDR2 as FQGTGA. The CDR3 protein is CASSPSGGFTDTQYF. DNA for the CDR3: TGTGCCAGCAGCCCTAGCGGGGGCTTCACAGATACGCAGTATTTT.

The V gene is TRBV5-5, the J gene TRBJ2-7; TRBD1 matches 9 bases. The junction had 8 bases not matched to a gene; V was cut back by 3 bases and J by 7 bases. The CDR3 is 14 amino acids. Germline lookup yields CDR1 SGHKS and CDR2 YYEKEE (reference sequence). CDR3 DNA sequence: TGTGCCAGCAGCTCCGGGACAGGGTCGTTTGAGCAGTACTTC. Its translation is CASSSGTGSFEQYF.

The DNA of the CDR3 is TGTGCCAGCAGTTACGCGGGGGGGCTTGATGAGCAGTTCTTC. Protein product: CASSYAGGLDEQFF. The gene calls are TRBV6-2 or TRBV6-3 and TRBJ2-1, with 9 bases matching TRBD2. The CDR3 covers 14 residues. With 2 bases clipped from V and 8 bases from J, the junction kept 4 bases outside the gene matches. CDR1 and CDR2 (germline): MNHEY, SVGEGT.

The chain has TRBV18 and TRBJ1-5, with 9 bases matching TRBD1. Trimming at V came to 5 bases and at J to 3 bases, leaving 11 bases not matched to a gene. The CDR3 extends over 17 amino acids. CDR1 is KGHSH, CDR2 LQKENI, per germline. In DNA form, the CDR3 reads TGTGCCAGCTCATCGGGACAGGGTATTTCTAACAATCAGCCCCAGCATTTT. Translation gives CASSSGQGISNNQPQHF.

The V gene is TRBV29-1, the J gene TRBJ2-7, with D perhaps matching TRBD1 (5 bases). This CDR3 region has 15 residues. With 4 bases removed from V and 4 bases from J, the gap between germline ends came to 20 bases. Germline-derived CDR1 and CDR2 are SQVTM and ANQGSEA. The DNA for the CDR3 is TGCAGCGTTGCCCGTCCGCAGGGAATGGCGTACGAGCAGTACTTC. Protein sequence: CSVARPQGMAYEQYF.

Concerning this clone: Relative to the germline gene, one junction end is altered; a read error may explain this. V usage is TRBV7-8 and J usage is TRBJ1-4; TRBD1 might be the D (5 bases). The CDR3 totals 13 residues. CDR1 SGHVS and CDR2 FQNEAQ come from the germline V gene. In DNA form, the CDR3 reads TGCGCTTCAAACAGGTCCCCCAATGAAAAACTGTTTTTT. This sequence encodes CASNRSPNEKLFF.

The chain is built from TRBV10-3 and TRBJ2-1, with 10 positions matching TRBD2. The V and J ends lost 2 bases and 7 bases, in that order; junction bases with no gene match: 8. The CDR3 spans 16 residues. Germline CDR1 and CDR2: ENHRY and SYGVKD. CDR3 protein: CAISEGSGGAENEQFF. CDR3 in DNA: TGTGCCATCAGTGAGGGGAGCGGGGGGGCAGAAAATGAGCAGTTCTTC.

This clone was picked up a small number of times. This sequence joins TRBV4-3 and TRBJ2-7, with TRBD2 matching 9 bases. V dropped 0 bases and J dropped 3; count of bases not matched to a gene: 6. The CDR3 is 16 residues long. CDR1 is LGHNA and CDR2 is YSLEER in the germline V gene. The CDR3 here is CASSQDTQRGVYEQYF. The DNA of the CDR3 is TGCGCCAGCAGCCAAGATACTCAGCGGGGGGTCTACGAGCAGTACTTC.

V is TRBV19 and J is TRBJ1-1, with D possibly matching TRBD1 (5 bases). The CDR3 consists of 11 residues. Between the trimmed V and J ends, which lost 9 bases and 8 bases, there was a span of 13 bases. Germline V gene sequence: CDR1 LNHDA, CDR2 SQIVND (reference sequence). The CDR3 loop reads CASAGFREAFF. The CDR3 DNA reads TGTGCCAGCGCAGGGTTTCGGGAAGCTTTCTTT.

V is TRBV5-4 and J is TRBJ2-3, with 11 bases aligning to TRBD2. V trimming: 10 bases; J trimming: 0 bases; junction bases outside the gene matches: 4. The V gene's germline CDR1 is SGHNT and CDR2 YYREEE (reference sequence). The CDR3 contains 14 residues. The CDR3 region has the DNA TGTGCCGGGGGACTAGCGGAGAGCACAGATACGCAGTATTTT. This translates into CAGGLAESTDTQYF.

This chain uses TRBV15 with TRBJ1-5; unclear D gene. CDR3 length: 14 amino acids. Looked up from germline, CDR1 is LNHNV and CDR2 is YYDKDF (reference sequence). The ends were cut back, 3 bases at V and 4 bases at J, with 10 bases in the middle. CDR3 loop: CATSRRGANQPQHF. CDR3 in DNA: TGTGCCACCAGCAGGAGAGGCGCTAATCAGCCCCAGCATTTT. Together with reference TRBV15 and TRBJ1-5, the CDR3 gives the full variable domain: DAMVIQNPRYQVTQFGKPVTLSCSQTLNHNVMYWYQQKSSQAPKLLFHYYDKDFNNEADTPDNFQSRRPNTSFCFLDIRSPGLGDTAMYLCATSRRGANQPQHFGDGTRLSIL.

The V gene is TRBV18, the J gene TRBJ1-1, with D possibly matching TRBD1 (6 bases). This CDR3 has 15 amino acids. Germline V gene sequence: CDR1 KGHSH, CDR2 LQKENI. V gave up 2 bases and J gave up 5 bases, with 15 bases separating them. The CDR3 here is CASSPRAQQGTEAFF. The CDR3 DNA follows: TGTGCCAGCTCACCAAGGGCTCAGCAGGGGACTGAAGCTTTCTTT.

The V gene is TRBV27, the J gene TRBJ2-3; unclear D gene. The V end was cut by 5 bases, the J end by 3 bases, with 18 bases between. This CDR3 region has 16 residues. Germline V gene data show CDR1 as MNHEY and CDR2 as SMNVEV (reference sequence). The CDR3 reads CASSPQLGLGTDTQYF. The CDR3 coding sequence is TGTGCCAGCAGTCCCCAGCTTGGGCTCGGAACAGATACGCAGTATTTT.

The CDR3 DNA reads TGTGCCAGCAGCGTAGCTAGCGGGGGATACAATGAGCAGTTCTTC. Its protein product is CASSVASGGYNEQFF. The chain couples TRBV9 to TRBJ2-1, with 10 bases fitting TRBD2. The CDR3 is made up of 15 amino acids. Germline V lookup: CDR1 SGDLS, CDR2 YYNGEE. With V trimmed by 0 bases and J by 4 bases, 1 base remained unmatched.

The V gene is TRBV5-4, the J gene TRBJ1-1; tentatively, D is TRBD1 (5 bases). The CDR3 loop spans 12 amino acids. CDR1 is SGHNT, CDR2 YYREEE, per germline (reference sequence). V was cut by 4 bases and J by 2 bases, with 6 bases left in between. CDR3 amino acids: CASSRDNTEAFF. CDR3 nucleotides: TGTGCCAGCAGCCGGGACAACACTGAAGCTTTCTTT.

The chain joins TRBV9 to TRBJ2-2, with D uncertain. Trimming removed 3 bases at V and 6 bases at J, with 12 bases between. The germline V gene has CDR1 SGDLS and CDR2 YYNGEE. This CDR3 comprises 14 residues. CDR3 protein: CASSDGPQAGELFF. CDR3 coding DNA: TGTGCCAGCAGCGACGGGCCTCAGGCCGGGGAGCTGTTTTTT. Variable domain in full (rest from reference TRBV9 and TRBJ2-2): DSGVTQTPKHLITATGQRVTLRCSPRSGDLSVYWYQQSLDQGLQFLIQYYNGEERAKGNILERFSAQQFPDLHSELNLSSLELGDSALYFCASSDGPQAGELFFGEGSRLTVL.

The chain employs TRBV9 and TRBJ2-3; tentatively, D is TRBD2 (6 bases). The V gene's germline CDR1 is SGDLS and CDR2 YYNGEE. CDR3 size: 16 residues. V shed 0 bases and J shed 2 bases, with 13 bases lying between them. This CDR3 is CASSVEVAGNTDTQYF. CDR3 nucleotides: TGTGCCAGCAGCGTAGAGGTGGCGGGGAACACAGATACGCAGTATTTT.

The rearrangement uses TRBV9 and TRBJ1-2; perhaps TRBD1 as D (5 bases). CDR1 is SGDLS, CDR2 YYNGEE, per germline. This CDR3 comprises 14 residues. V dropped 0 bases and J dropped 4 bases, with 10 bases sitting between them. In DNA form, the CDR3 reads TGTGCCAGCAGCGTAGAAGGGGCGGGCTATGGCTACACCTTC. It yields the protein CASSVEGAGYGYTF. Supplemented by reference TRBV9 and TRBJ1-2, the full variable domain reads DSGVTQTPKHLITATGQRVTLRCSPRSGDLSVYWYQQSLDQGLQFLIQYYNGEERAKGNILERFSAQQFPDLHSELNLSSLELGDSALYFCASSVEGAGYGYTFGSGTRLTVV.

V usage is TRBV15 and J usage is TRBJ2-5; D possibly corresponds to TRBD2 (5 bases). From germline, CDR1 is LNHNV and CDR2 YYDKDF (reference sequence). CDR3 length equals 16 residues. V was trimmed by 5 bases and J by 1 base, leaving 17 bases between them. The CDR3 region has the DNA TGTGCCACCAGCGGCGTGTTAGGCGGGCCCCAAGAGACCCAGTACTTC. Residues: CATSGVLGGPQETQYF.

This chain links TRBV11-3 with TRBJ1-2, with 7 bases identical to TRBD1. CDR1 and CDR2 from the germline V gene are SGHNT and YENEEA. Trimming removed 2 bases from V and 5 bases from J; junction bases left unmatched: 8. CDR3 length: 15 residues. The CDR3 protein is CASSLRGGQTYGYTF. The CDR3 DNA reads TGTGCCAGCAGCTTACGGGGGGGACAGACTTATGGCTACACCTTC.

This rearrangement joins TRBV2 to TRBJ2-1; TRBD2 aligns across 8 bases. Germline lookup yields CDR1 SNHLY and CDR2 FYNNEI. The trim removed 3 bases at V and 9 bases at J, leaving 10 bases unmatched. The CDR3 spans 15 residues. The DNA for the CDR3 is TGTGCCAGCAGTGACTGGGCGGGGGGACTCGCTGAGCAGTTCTTC. Encoded protein: CASSDWAGGLAEQFF.